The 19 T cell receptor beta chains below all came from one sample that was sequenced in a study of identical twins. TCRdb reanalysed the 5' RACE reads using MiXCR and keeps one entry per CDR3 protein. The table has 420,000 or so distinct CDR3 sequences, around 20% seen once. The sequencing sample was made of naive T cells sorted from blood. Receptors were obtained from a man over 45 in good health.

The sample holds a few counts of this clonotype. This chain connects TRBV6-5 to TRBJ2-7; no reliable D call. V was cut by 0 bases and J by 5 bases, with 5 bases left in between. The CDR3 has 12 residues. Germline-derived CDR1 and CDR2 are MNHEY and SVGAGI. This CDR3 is CASSYSRHEQYF. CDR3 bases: TGTGCCAGCAGTTACTCGAGACACGAGCAGTACTTC.

This CDR3 is CASSSLGVYYEQYF. The CDR3 DNA reads TGTGCCAGCAGCTCACTCGGGGTATACTACGAGCAGTACTTC. The V gene is TRBV7-2, the J gene TRBJ2-7, with a weak D call TRBD2 (5 bases). Germline lookup yields CDR1 SGHTA and CDR2 FQGNSA. V was cut by 4 bases and J by 3 bases, with 13 bases left in between. This CDR3 has 14 residues.

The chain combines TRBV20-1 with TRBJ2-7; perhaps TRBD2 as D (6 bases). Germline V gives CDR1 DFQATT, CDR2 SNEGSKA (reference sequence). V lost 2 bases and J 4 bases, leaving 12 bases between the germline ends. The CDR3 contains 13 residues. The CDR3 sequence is CSARPRGKYEQYF. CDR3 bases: TGCAGTGCTAGACCCCGCGGGAAATACGAGCAGTACTTC.

The CDR3 sequence is CASSRTGGADTQYF. DNA for the CDR3: TGTGCCAGCAGTAGGACAGGGGGGGCAGATACGCAGTATTTT. The V and J genes are TRBV28 and TRBJ2-3; 10 nucleotides line up with TRBD1. Trimming removed 5 bases from V and 4 bases from J; junction bases left unmatched: 3. Germline lookup yields CDR1 MDHEN and CDR2 SYDVKM. The CDR3 contains 14 residues. Full variable domain (rest looked up from reference TRBV28 and TRBJ2-3): DVKVTQSSRYLVKRTGEKVFLECVQDMDHENMFWYRQDPGLGLRLIYFSYDVKMKEKGDIPEGYSVSREKKERFSLILESASTNQTSMYLCASSRTGGADTQYFGPGTRLTVL.

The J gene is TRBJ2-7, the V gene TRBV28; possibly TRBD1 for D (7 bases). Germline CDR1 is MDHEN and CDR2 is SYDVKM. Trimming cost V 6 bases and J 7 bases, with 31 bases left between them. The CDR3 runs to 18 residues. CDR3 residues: CASRRNDRGTVRKGEQYF. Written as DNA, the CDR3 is TGTGCCAGCAGGAGAAACGACCGGGGGACAGTTAGGAAGGGAGAGCAGTACTTC.

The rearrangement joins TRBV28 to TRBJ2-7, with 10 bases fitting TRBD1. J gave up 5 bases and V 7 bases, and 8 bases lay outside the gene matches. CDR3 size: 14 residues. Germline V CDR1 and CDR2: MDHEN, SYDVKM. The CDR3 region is CASNPDRGRNEQYF. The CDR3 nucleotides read TGTGCCAGCAATCCCGACAGGGGGCGGAACGAGCAGTACTTC.

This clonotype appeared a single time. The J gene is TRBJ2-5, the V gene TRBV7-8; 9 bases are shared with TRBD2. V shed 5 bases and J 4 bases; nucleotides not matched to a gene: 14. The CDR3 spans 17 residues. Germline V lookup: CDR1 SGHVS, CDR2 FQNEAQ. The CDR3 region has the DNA TGTGCCAGCAGCCTGCTCGGGGTAGCGGGAGTGGGAGAGACCCAGTACTTC. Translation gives CASSLLGVAGVGETQYF.

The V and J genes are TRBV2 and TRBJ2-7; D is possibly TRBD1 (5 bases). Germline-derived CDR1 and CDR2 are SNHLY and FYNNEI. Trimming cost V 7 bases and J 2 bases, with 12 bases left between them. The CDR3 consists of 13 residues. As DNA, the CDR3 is TGTGCCAGCAACGGACACCTTACCTACGAGCAGTACTTC. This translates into CASNGHLTYEQYF.

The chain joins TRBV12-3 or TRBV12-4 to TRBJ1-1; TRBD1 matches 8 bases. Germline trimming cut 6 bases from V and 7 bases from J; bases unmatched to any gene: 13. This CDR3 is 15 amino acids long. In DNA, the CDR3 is TGTGCCAGCAGCCCAACCCCCGCAGGGGGCATTGAAGCTTTCTTT. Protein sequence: CASSPTPAGGIEAFF.

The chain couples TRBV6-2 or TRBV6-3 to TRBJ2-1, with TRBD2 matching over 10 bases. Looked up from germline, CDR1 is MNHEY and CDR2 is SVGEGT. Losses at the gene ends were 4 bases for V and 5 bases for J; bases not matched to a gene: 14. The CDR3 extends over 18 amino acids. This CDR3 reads CASSSWTLAGGPNNEQFF. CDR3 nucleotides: TGTGCCAGCAGTTCCTGGACCTTAGCGGGAGGCCCTAACAATGAGCAGTTCTTC.

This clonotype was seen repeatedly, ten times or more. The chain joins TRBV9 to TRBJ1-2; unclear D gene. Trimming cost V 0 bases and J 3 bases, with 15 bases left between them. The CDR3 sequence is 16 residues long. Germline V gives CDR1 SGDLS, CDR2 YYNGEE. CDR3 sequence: CASSVEDRAAYYGYTF. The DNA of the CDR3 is TGTGCCAGCAGCGTAGAAGACCGTGCTGCCTACTATGGCTACACCTTC.

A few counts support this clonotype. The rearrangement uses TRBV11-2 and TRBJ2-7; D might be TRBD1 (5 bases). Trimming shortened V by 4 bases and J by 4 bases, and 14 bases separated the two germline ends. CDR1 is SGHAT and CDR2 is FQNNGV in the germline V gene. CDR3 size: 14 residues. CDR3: CASSWQGVRYEQYF. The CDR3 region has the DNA TGTGCCAGCAGCTGGCAGGGTGTAAGGTACGAGCAGTACTTC.

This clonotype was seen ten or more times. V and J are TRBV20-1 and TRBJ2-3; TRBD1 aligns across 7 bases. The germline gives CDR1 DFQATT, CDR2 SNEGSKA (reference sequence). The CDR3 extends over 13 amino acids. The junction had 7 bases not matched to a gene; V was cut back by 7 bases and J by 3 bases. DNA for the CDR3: TGCAGTGGGGCCAGGGGGTGGACAGATACGCAGTATTTT. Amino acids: CSGARGWTDTQYF.

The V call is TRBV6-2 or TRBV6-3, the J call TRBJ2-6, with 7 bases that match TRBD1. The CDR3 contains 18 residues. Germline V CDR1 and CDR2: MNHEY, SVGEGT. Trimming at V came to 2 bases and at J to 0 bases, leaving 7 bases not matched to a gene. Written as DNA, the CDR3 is TGTGCCAGCAGTTACCGGGACAGCTTTATCTCTGGGGCCAACGTCCTGACTTTC. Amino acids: CASSYRDSFISGANVLTF.

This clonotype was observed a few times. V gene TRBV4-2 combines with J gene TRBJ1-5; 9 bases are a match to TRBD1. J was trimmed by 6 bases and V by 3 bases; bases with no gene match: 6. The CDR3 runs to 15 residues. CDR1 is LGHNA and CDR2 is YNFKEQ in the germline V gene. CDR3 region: CASSQAHRGPQPQHF. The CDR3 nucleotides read TGTGCCAGCAGCCAGGCCCACAGGGGGCCTCAGCCCCAGCATTTT.

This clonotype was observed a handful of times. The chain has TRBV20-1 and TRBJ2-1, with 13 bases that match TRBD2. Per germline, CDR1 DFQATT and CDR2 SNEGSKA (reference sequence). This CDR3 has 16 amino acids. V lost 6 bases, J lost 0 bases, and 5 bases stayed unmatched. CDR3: CSAAGTSGISYNEQFF. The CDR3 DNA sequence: TGCAGTGCGGCCGGGACTAGCGGGATCTCCTACAATGAGCAGTTCTTC.

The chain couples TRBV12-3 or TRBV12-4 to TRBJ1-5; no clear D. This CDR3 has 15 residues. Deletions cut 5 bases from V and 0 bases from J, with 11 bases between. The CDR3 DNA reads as TGTGCCAGCAGTCTGGGCCTATATAGCAATCAGCCCCAGCATTTT. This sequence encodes CASSLGLYSNQPQHF.

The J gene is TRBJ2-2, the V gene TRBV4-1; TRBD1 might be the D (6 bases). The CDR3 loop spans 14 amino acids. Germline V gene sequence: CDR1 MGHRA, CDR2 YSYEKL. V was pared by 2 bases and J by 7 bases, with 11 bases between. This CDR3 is CASSQPRGIGELFF. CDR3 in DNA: TGCGCCAGCAGCCAACCAAGGGGGATCGGGGAGCTGTTTTTT.

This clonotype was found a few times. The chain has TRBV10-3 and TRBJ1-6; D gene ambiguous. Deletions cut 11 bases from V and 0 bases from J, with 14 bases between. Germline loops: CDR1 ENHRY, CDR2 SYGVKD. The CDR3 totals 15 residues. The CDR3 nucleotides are TGTGCCCCCGTTGACGGGAGCTCCTATAATTCACCCCTCCACTTT. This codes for CAPVDGSSYNSPLHF.